The TCR beta chain under discussion was sequenced for a study of T cell responses to AZD1222 COVID-19 vaccine. This CDR3 region has 12 residues. CDR1 LNHDA and CDR2 SQIVND come from the germline V gene (reference sequence). Trimming removed 6 bases from V and 3 bases from J, with 8 bases in between. Generated by immunoSEQ multiplex PCR, the TCRdb table keeps only in-frame clones and is missing some. Among more than 85,000 clones listed, around 93% were seen once. Broader study findings: Spike-specific TCR breadth and depth both grew after two AZD1222 doses. The reported proportion of spike-specific TCRs targeting unmutated variant regions was nearly half. Researchers report vaccine-associated CD4 TCRs spanning spike, with dominance at 160-218 and 743-854. Donors were mostly white British, more females; clonal diversity possibly underestimated.

Notes on this clone: Its antigen is unidentified.

The chain is built from TRBV19 and TRBJ1-2; D is unclear. The sequenced sample was peripheral blood, obtained on day 0 of AZD1222 vaccination. This TCR derives from an adult in good health. CDR3 amino acids: CASSDPYYGYTF. CDR3 in DNA: TGTGCCAGTAGCGATCCTTACTATGGCTACACCTTC.